The table lists the clone carrying this T cell receptor (beta chain) with many counts. The data are from a study of molecular identifiers for immune sequencing clone quantification. TCRdb fed the PCR reads into MiXCR, producing one record per CDR3 protein. Here the sample spans 97,000 or so distinct CDR3 sequences, less than 35% being singletons. The CDR3 contains 13 residues. The TCR was taken from a human donor in good health. Some libraries in this study had Jurkat cell RNA spiked in. The chain combines TRBV21-1 with TRBJ2-7; the DNA was not compared with TRBD1, the D call given in the table. TRBV21-1 is a documented pseudogene. The specimen sequenced was naive CD8+ T cells from blood, with Jurkat cell RNA spiked in. As for subset: FACS-sorted CD8+CD4-CCR7+CD45RA+ naive T cells. CDR3 nucleotides: TGTGCCCGCCGCGGGGGTAGCTCCTACGAGCAGTACTTC. This codes for CARRGGSSYEQYF.